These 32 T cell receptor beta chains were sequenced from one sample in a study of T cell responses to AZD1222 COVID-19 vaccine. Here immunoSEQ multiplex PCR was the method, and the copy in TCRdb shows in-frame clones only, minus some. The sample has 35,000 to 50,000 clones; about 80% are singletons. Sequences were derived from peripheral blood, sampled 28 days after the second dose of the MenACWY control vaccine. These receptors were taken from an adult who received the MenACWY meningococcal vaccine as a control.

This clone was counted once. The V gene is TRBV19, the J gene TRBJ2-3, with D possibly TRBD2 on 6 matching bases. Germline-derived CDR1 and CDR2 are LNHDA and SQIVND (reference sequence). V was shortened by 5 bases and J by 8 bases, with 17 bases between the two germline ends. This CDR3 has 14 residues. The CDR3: CASSSTRGKSTQYF. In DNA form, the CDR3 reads TGTGCCAGTAGTTCCACCCGGGGGAAGAGTACGCAGTATTTT.

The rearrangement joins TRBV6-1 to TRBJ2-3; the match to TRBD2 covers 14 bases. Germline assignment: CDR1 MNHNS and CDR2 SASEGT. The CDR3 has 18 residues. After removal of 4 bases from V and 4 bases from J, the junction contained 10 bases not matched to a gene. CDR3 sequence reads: CASSVVTSGGALPDTQYF. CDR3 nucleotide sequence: TGTGCCAGCAGTGTGGTGACTAGCGGGGGGGCCTTACCAGATACGCAGTATTTT.

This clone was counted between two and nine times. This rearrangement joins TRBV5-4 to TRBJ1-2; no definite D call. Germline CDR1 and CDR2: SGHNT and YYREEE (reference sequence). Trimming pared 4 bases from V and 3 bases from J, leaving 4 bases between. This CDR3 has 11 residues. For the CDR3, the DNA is TGTGCCAGCAGCACCCACTATGGCTACACCTTC. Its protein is CASSTHYGYTF.

CDR3 in amino acids: CASSVGQGARDEQFF. As DNA, the CDR3 is TGTGCCAGCAGCGTGGGACAGGGGGCTCGGGATGAGCAGTTCTTC. The V and J genes are TRBV7-9 and TRBJ2-1, with 12 nucleotides matching TRBD1. V lost 5 bases and J lost 8; bases outside the gene matches: 7. This CDR3 has 15 residues. Germline V lookup: CDR1 SEHNR, CDR2 FQNEAQ (reference sequence). The full variable domain, its missing parts supplied by reference TRBV7-9 and TRBJ2-1, is DTGVSQNPRHKITKRGQNVTFRCDPISEHNRLYWYRQTLGQGPEFLTYFQNEAQLEKSRLLSDRFSAERPKGSFSTLEIQRTEQGDSAMYLCASSVGQGARDEQFFGPGTRLTVL.

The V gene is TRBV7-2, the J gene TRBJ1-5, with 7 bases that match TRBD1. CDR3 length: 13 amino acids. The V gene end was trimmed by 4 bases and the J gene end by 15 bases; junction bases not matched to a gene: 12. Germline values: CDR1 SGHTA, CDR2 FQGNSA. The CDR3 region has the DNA TGTGCCAGCAGCTCCCCCGGGGAGGGGGCTATGCATTTT. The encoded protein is CASSSPGEGAMHF.

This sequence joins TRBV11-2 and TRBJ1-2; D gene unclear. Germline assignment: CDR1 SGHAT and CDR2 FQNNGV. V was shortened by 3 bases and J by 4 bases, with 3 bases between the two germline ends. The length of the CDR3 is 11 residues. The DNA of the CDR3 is TGTGCCAGCAGCTTCAGCTATGGCTACACCTTC. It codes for CASSFSYGYTF. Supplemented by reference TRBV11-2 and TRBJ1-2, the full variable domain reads EAGVAQSPRYKIIEKRQSVAFWCNPISGHATLYWYQQILGQGPKLLIQFQNNGVVDDSQLPKDRFSAERLKGVDSTLKIQPAKLEDSAVYLCASSFSYGYTFGSGTRLTVV.

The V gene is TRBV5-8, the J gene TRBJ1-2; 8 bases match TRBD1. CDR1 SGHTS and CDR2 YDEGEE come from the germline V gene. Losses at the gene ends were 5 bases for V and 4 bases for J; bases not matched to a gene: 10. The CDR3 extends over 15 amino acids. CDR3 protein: CASRRTGTGLYGYTF. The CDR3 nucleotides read TGTGCCAGCAGGCGCACCGGGACAGGACTCTATGGCTACACCTTC. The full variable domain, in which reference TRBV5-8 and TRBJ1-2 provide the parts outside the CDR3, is EAGVTQSPTHLIKTRGQQATLRCSPISGHTSVYWYQQALGLGLQFLLWYDEGEERNRGNFPPRFSGRQFPNYSSELNVNALELEDSALYLCASRRTGTGLYGYTFGSGTRLTVV.

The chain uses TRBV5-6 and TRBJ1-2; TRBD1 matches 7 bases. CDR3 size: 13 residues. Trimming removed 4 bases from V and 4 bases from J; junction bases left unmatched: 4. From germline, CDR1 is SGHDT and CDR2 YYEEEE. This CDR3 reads CASSPTGTYGYTF. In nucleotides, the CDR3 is TGTGCCAGCAGCCCGACAGGGACCTATGGCTACACCTTC.

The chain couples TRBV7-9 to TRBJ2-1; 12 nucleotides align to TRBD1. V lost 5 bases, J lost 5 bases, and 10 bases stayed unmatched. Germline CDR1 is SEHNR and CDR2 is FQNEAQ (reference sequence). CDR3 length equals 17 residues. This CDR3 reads CASSPQGGQGADNEQFF. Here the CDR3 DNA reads TGTGCCAGCAGCCCCCAGGGGGGACAGGGGGCGGACAATGAGCAGTTCTTC. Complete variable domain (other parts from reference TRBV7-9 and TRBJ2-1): DTGVSQNPRHKITKRGQNVTFRCDPISEHNRLYWYRQTLGQGPEFLTYFQNEAQLEKSRLLSDRFSAERPKGSFSTLEIQRTEQGDSAMYLCASSPQGGQGADNEQFFGPGTRLTVL.

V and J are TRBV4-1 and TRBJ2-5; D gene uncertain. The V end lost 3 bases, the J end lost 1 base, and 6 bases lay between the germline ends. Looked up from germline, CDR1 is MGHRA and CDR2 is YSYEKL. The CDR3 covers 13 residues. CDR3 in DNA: TGCGCCAGCAGCCAGTTAATCCAAGAGACCCAGTACTTC. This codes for CASSQLIQETQYF.

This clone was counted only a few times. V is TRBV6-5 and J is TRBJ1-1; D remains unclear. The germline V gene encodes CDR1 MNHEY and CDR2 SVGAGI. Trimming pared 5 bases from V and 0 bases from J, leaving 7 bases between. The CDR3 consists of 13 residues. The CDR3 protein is CASSPQVNTEAFF. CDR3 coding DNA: TGTGCCAGCAGTCCCCAGGTGAACACTGAAGCTTTCTTT.

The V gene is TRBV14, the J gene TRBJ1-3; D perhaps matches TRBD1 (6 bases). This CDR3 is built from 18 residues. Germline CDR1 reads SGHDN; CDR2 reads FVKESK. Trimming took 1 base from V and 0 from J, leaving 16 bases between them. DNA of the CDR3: TGTGCCAGCAGCCAAGGGGGGCCTCGCACCAGCTCTGGAAACACCATATATTTT. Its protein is CASSQGGPRTSSGNTIYF.

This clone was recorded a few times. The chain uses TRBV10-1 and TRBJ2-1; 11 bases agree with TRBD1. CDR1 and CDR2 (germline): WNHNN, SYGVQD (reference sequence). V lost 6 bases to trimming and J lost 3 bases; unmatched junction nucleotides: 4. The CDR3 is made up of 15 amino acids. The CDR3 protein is CASSAGQGGYNEQFF. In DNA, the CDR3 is TGCGCCAGCAGCGCGGGACAGGGGGGCTACAATGAGCAGTTCTTC.

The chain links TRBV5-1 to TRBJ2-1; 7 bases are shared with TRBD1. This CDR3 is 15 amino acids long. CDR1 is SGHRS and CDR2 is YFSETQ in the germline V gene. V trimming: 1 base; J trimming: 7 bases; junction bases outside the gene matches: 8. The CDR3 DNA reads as TGCGCCAGCAGCTTGTTCGGACAGGCCAGGAATGAGCAGTTCTTC. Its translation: CASSLFGQARNEQFF.

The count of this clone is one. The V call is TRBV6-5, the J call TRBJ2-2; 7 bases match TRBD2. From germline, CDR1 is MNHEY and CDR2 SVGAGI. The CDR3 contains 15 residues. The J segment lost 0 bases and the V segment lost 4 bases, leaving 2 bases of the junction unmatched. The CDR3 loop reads CASSSGTTNTGELFF. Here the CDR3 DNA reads TGTGCCAGCAGTTCCGGGACTACGAACACCGGGGAGCTGTTTTTT.

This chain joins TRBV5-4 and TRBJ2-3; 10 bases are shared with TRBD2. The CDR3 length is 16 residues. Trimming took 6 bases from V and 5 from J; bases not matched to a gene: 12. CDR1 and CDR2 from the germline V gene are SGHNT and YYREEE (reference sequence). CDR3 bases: TGTGCCAGCACCCCCGGCGGGCTAGCGGGAGTAGATACGCAGTATTTT. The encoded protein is CASTPGGLAGVDTQYF.

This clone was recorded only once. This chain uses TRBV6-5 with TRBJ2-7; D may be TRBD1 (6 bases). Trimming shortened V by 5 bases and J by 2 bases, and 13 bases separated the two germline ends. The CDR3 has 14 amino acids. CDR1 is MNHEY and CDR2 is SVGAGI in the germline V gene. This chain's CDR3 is CASSMTGPTYEQYF. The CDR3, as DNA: TGTGCCAGCAGTATGACAGGTCCCACCTACGAGCAGTACTTC.

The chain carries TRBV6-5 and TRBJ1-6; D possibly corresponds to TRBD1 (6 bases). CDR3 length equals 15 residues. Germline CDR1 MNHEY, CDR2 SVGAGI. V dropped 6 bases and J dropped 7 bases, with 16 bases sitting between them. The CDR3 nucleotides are TGTGCCAGCAGATCCCCCGGGGGGCTGAATTCACCCCTCCACTTT. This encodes CASRSPGGLNSPLHF.

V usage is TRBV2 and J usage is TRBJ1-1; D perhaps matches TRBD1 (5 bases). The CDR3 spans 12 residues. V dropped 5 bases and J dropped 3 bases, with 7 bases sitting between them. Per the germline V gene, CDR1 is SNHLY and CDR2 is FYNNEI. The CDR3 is CASSWGYTEAFF. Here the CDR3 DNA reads TGTGCCAGCAGTTGGGGGTACACTGAAGCTTTCTTT.

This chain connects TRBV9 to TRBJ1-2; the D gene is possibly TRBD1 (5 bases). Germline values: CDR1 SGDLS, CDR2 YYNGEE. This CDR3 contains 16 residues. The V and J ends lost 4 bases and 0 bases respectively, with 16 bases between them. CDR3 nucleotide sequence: TGTGCCAGCAGCCCCCGCTCAGACAGAACTAACTATGGCTACACCTTC. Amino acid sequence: CASSPRSDRTNYGYTF.

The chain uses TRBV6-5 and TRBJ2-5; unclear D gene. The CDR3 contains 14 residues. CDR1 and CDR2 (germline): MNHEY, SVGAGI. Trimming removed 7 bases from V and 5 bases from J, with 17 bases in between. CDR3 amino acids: CASTSETGGETQYF. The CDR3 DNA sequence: TGTGCCAGCACAAGTGAAACTGGTGGGGAGACCCAGTACTTC.

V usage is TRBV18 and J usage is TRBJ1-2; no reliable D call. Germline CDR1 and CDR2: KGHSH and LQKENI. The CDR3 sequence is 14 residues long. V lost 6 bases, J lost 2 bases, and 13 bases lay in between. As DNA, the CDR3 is TGTGCCAGCTCCCCCGTCGAGGGAAACTATGGCTACACCTTC. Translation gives CASSPVEGNYGYTF. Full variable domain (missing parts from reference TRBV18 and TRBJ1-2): NAGVMQNPRHLVRRRGQEARLRCSPMKGHSHVYWYRQLPEEGLKFMVYLQKENIIDESGMPKERFSAEFPKEGPSILRIQQVVRGDSAAYFCASSPVEGNYGYTFGSGTRLTVV.

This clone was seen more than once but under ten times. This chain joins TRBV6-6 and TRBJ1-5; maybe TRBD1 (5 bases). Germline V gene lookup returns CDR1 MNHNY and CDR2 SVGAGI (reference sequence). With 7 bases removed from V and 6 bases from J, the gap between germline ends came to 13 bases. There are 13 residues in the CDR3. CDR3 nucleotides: TGTGCCAGCACCGGGACCGGGCTTCAGCCCCAGCATTTT. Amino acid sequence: CASTGTGLQPQHF.

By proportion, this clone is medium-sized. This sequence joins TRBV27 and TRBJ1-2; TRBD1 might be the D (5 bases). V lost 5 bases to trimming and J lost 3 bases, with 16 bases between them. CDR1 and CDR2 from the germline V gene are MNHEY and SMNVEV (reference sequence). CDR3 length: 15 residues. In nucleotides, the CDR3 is TGTGCCAGCAGTCCCAGGACTCAAGGGGACTATGGCTACACCTTC. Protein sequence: CASSPRTQGDYGYTF.

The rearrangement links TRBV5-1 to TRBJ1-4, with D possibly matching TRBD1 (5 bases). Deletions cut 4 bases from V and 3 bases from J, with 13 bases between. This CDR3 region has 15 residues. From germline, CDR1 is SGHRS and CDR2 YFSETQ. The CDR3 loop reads CASSQKGTANEKLFF. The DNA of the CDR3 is TGCGCCAGCAGCCAAAAGGGGACGGCTAATGAAAAACTGTTTTTT.

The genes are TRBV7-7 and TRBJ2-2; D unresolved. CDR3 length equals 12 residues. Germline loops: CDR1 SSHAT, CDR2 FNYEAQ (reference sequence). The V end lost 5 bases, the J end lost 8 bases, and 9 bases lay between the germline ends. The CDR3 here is CASSPPSGELFF. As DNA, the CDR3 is TGTGCCAGCAGCCCGCCTTCAGGGGAGCTGTTTTTT.

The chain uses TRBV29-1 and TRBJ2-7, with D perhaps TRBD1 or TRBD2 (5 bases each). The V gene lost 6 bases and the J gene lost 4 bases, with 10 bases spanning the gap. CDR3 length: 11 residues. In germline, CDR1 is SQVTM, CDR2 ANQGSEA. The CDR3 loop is CSVSGRYEQYF. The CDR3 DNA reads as TGCAGCGTCTCAGGGAGATACGAGCAGTACTTC.

The CDR3 DNA reads TGTGCCAGCAGCCGGGCAGGCCCGAACACTGAAGCTTTCTTT. Translation gives CASSRAGPNTEAFF. The J gene is TRBJ1-1, the V gene TRBV9; no clear D gene. This CDR3 comprises 14 residues. Germline loops: CDR1 SGDLS, CDR2 YYNGEE. The V end lost 4 bases, the J end lost 1 base, and 11 bases lay between the germline ends.

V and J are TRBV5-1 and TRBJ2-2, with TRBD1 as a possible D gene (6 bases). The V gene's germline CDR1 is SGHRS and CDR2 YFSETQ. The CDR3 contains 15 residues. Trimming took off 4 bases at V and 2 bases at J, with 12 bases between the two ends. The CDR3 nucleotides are TGCGCCAGCAGCAAAAAGACAGGCAACACCGGGGAGCTGTTTTTT. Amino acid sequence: CASSKKTGNTGELFF. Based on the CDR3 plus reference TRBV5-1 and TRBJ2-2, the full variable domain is KAGVTQTPRYLIKTRGQQVTLSCSPISGHRSVSWYQQTPGQGLQFLFEYFSETQRNKGNFPGRFSGRQFSNSRSEMNVSTLELGDSALYLCASSKKTGNTGELFFGEGSRLTVL.

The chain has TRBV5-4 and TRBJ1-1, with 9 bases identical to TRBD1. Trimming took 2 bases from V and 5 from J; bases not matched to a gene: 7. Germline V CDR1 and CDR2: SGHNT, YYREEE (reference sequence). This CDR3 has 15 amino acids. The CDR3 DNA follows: TGTGCCAGCAGCTTACCCACAGGGGGCGCGACTGAAGCTTTCTTT. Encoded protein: CASSLPTGGATEAFF.

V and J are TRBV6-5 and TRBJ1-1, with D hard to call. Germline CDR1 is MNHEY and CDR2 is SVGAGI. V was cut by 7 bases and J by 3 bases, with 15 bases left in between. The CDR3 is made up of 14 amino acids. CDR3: CASTPRWEDTEAFF. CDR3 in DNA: TGTGCCAGCACTCCGAGGTGGGAAGACACTGAAGCTTTCTTT.

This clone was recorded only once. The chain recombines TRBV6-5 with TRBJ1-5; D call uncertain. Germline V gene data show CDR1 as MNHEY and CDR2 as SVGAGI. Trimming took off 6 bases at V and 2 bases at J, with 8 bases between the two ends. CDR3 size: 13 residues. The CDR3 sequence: CASRRDGNQPQHF. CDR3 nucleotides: TGTGCCAGCAGGCGGGATGGCAATCAGCCCCAGCATTTT.